What follows are 30 T cell receptor beta chains derived from one specimen sequenced in a study of shared clonotypes between healthy human individuals. The repertoire was sequenced with immunoSEQ multiplex PCR; TCRdb's copy has only in-frame clones and lacks some. The profile shows about 2.4 million clones, about 92% of them singletons. The sequencing sample was made of naive CD4+ T cells sorted from blood. Subset here: CD45RA+ positively selected. The receptors derive from a man younger than 35 in good health.

This chain links TRBV5-1 with TRBJ2-7; TRBD1 matches 8 bases. V gave up 1 base and J gave up 11 bases; unmatched junction bases: 8. This CDR3 region has 13 residues. Germline values: CDR1 SGHRS, CDR2 YFSETQ. The CDR3 DNA is TGCGCCAGCAGCTTGATGACGCAGGGGGCAGAGTACTTC. Amino acid sequence: CASSLMTQGAEYF.

The V call is TRBV10-3, the J call TRBJ2-7; 8 bases agree with TRBD1. V shed 10 bases and J 2 bases; nucleotides not matched to a gene: 10. CDR3 length: 14 amino acids. Germline values: CDR1 ENHRY, CDR2 SYGVKD. CDR3 loop: CATRGGTGAYEQYF. The CDR3 bases are TGTGCCACCCGCGGCGGGACAGGTGCCTACGAGCAGTACTTC.

The chain combines TRBV18 with TRBJ1-3; the D gene is possibly TRBD1 (5 bases). The CDR3 consists of 16 residues. Germline CDR1 KGHSH, CDR2 LQKENI. The ends were cut back, 2 bases at V and 3 bases at J, with 14 bases in the middle. The DNA for the CDR3 is TGTGCCAGCTCACCAACACAGACAGCGATTGGAAACACCATATATTTT. Amino acid sequence: CASSPTQTAIGNTIYF.

The chain combines TRBV6-5 with TRBJ2-2; tentatively, D is TRBD1 (5 bases). CDR3 length: 13 amino acids. Germline-derived CDR1 and CDR2 are MNHEY and SVGAGI. V lost 7 bases and J lost 4, with 10 bases in between. CDR3 DNA sequence: TGTGCCAGCAACACGCAGGGCACCGGGGAGCTGTTTTTT. Its translation: CASNTQGTGELFF.

The chain uses TRBV28 and TRBJ2-7; a possible D gene is TRBD2 (5 bases). This CDR3 spans 14 amino acids. The germline CDR1 and CDR2 sequences are MDHEN and SYDVKM. The V and J ends lost 6 bases and 2 bases respectively, with 14 bases between them. CDR3 coding DNA: TGTGCCAGCAGGGGGAGCCCGTCTCCCTACGAGCAGTACTTC. This gives the protein CASRGSPSPYEQYF.

This clone turned up a few times. V is TRBV4-1 and J is TRBJ2-7; D might be TRBD1 or TRBD2, each matching 5 bases. V lost 3 bases to trimming and J lost 3 bases, with 12 bases between them. This CDR3 region has 14 residues. Germline CDR1 reads MGHRA; CDR2 reads YSYEKL. Written as DNA, the CDR3 is TGCGCCAGCAGCCACTCGGGGCAGGTCTACGAGCAGTACTTC. It is translated as CASSHSGQVYEQYF.

The V and J genes are TRBV6-1 and TRBJ1-5; D unclear. In germline, CDR1 is MNHNS, CDR2 SASEGT. The CDR3 has 15 residues. Trimming took off 4 bases at V and 4 bases at J, with 14 bases between the two ends. For the CDR3, the DNA is TGTGCCAGCAGTGGAGGATCCCTCGGAAATCAGCCCCAGCATTTT. Its translation: CASSGGSLGNQPQHF.

The chain couples TRBV7-9 to TRBJ1-2, with TRBD1 identical over 9 bases. This CDR3 is built from 14 residues. V was clipped by 5 bases and J by 4 bases; unmatched bases: 5. The V gene's germline CDR1 is SEHNR and CDR2 FQNEAQ (reference sequence). CDR3 protein: CASSPQGAGYGYTF. CDR3 sequence (DNA): TGTGCCAGCAGCCCACAGGGGGCCGGCTATGGCTACACCTTC.

The rearrangement uses TRBV7-8 and TRBJ2-1; 8 positions match TRBD2. This CDR3 is 14 amino acids long. Germline CDR1 is SGHVS and CDR2 is FQNEAQ. The ends lost 3 bases at V and 7 bases at J; junction bases unmatched: 5. The CDR3 spells CASSFGGGSNEQFF. CDR3 in DNA: TGTGCCAGCAGCTTCGGGGGGGGCAGTAATGAGCAGTTCTTC.

The rearrangement uses TRBV30 and TRBJ2-7, with TRBD1 matching over 9 bases. Germline-derived CDR1 and CDR2 are GTSNPN and SVGIG (reference sequence). Trimming cost V 7 bases and J 3 bases; bases outside gene matches: 10. The CDR3 sequence is 14 residues long. Written as DNA, the CDR3 is TGTGCCTTCAGCTGGGACAGGGCACGCTACGAGCAGTACTTC. It codes for CAFSWDRARYEQYF.

The rearrangement links TRBV30 to TRBJ2-5; D gene uncertain. Per germline, CDR1 GTSNPN and CDR2 SVGIG (reference sequence). There are 11 residues in the CDR3. Trimming left V 2 bases short and J 6 bases short, with 7 bases between. CDR3 DNA sequence: TGTGCCTGGAGTTCCTCCAAGACCCAGTACTTC. This sequence encodes CAWSSSKTQYF. Filled out from reference TRBV30 and TRBJ2-5, the complete variable domain reads SQTIHQWPATLVQPVGSPLSLECTVEGTSNPNLYWYRQAAGRGLQLLFYSVGIGQISSEVPQNLSASRPQDRQFILSSKKLLLSDSGFYLCAWSSSKTQYFGPGTRLLVL.

The chain links TRBV6-1 to TRBJ1-4, with 9 nucleotides matching TRBD1. CDR3 size: 15 residues. The trim removed 4 bases at V and 8 bases at J, leaving 8 bases unmatched. The germline CDR1 and CDR2 sequences are MNHNS and SASEGT. The CDR3 region is CASSAYGTGFEKLFF. The DNA for the CDR3 is TGTGCCAGCAGTGCCTACGGGACAGGGTTCGAAAAACTGTTTTTT.

CDR3 in DNA: TGCGCCAGCAGCCAACGAAGACAGGGCCCCCACAATGAGCAGTTCTTC. It is translated as CASSQRRQGPHNEQFF. J is TRBJ2-1 and V is TRBV4-1, with 7 bases aligning to TRBD1. Trimming at V came to 2 bases and at J to 5 bases, leaving 9 bases not matched to a gene. Germline V CDR1 and CDR2: MGHRA, YSYEKL. This CDR3 is 16 amino acids long.

This rearrangement joins TRBV7-8 to TRBJ1-2; D ambiguous. Trimming left V 4 bases short and J 7 bases short, with 13 bases between. This CDR3 has 13 amino acids. Germline V gives CDR1 SGHVS, CDR2 FQNEAQ. CDR3 protein: CASSSGRAVGYTF. As DNA, the CDR3 is TGTGCCAGCAGCTCAGGCCGGGCAGTTGGCTACACCTTC.

V is TRBV5-5 and J is TRBJ2-7; TRBD1 is a possible D gene (6 bases). Deletions cut 4 bases from V and 0 bases from J, with 14 bases between. Germline CDR1 is SGHKS and CDR2 is YYEKEE (reference sequence). The CDR3 has 15 residues. The CDR3: CASSLDSLVSYEQYF. The CDR3 bases are TGTGCCAGCAGCCTGGACAGCTTAGTCTCCTACGAGCAGTACTTC.

This chain connects TRBV7-9 to TRBJ1-2; 9 bases fit TRBD1. Germline V CDR1 and CDR2: SEHNR, FQNEAQ (reference sequence). The CDR3 contains 14 residues. Trimming removed 2 bases from V and 3 bases from J; junction bases left unmatched: 1. The CDR3 DNA reads TGTGCCAGCAGCTTAACAGGGGGCGACTATGGCTACACCTTC. It encodes CASSLTGGDYGYTF.

This clone was counted between two and nine times. This sequence joins TRBV7-2 and TRBJ1-6; 7 bases match TRBD1. The CDR3 is 15 residues long. Trimming cost V 1 base and J 5 bases; bases outside gene matches: 2. CDR1 SGHTA and CDR2 FQGNSA come from the germline V gene. CDR3 sequence (DNA): TGTGCCAGCAGCTTAGAGGGACAGAATAATTCACCCCTCCACTTT. It specifies CASSLEGQNNSPLHF.

The chain links TRBV6-5 to TRBJ1-2; TRBD1 matches 9 bases. The V segment lost 5 bases and the J segment 8 bases; nucleotides outside the gene matches: 12. The germline CDR1 and CDR2 sequences are MNHEY and SVGAGI. The CDR3 contains 15 residues. The CDR3 sequence is CASSAWDRAEGGYTF. The DNA for the CDR3 is TGTGCCAGCAGTGCCTGGGACAGGGCAGAGGGAGGCTACACCTTC.

Points on this clone: Other nucleotide sequences from this sample produce the same CDR3. The chain joins TRBV6-4 to TRBJ2-2; 12 bases agree with TRBD1. The germline V gene encodes CDR1 MRHNA and CDR2 SNTAGT. V shed 8 bases, J shed 5 bases, and the junction held 3 bases outside the gene matches. This CDR3 contains 14 residues. This CDR3 is CASSGQGATGELFF. The CDR3 nucleotides read TGTGCCAGCTCGGGACAGGGGGCGACCGGGGAGCTGTTTTTT.

With respect to this clone: Other DNA sequences in the same sample also yield this CDR3. The rearrangement uses TRBV4-3 and TRBJ2-7; 10 bases agree with TRBD2. The CDR3 is made up of 15 amino acids. Trimming took 1 base from V and 2 from J; bases not matched to a gene: 2. Per germline, CDR1 LGHNA and CDR2 YSLEER. The CDR3 sequence is CASSQGLAGAYEQYF. CDR3 DNA sequence: TGCGCCAGCAGCCAAGGGCTAGCGGGAGCCTACGAGCAGTACTTC.

The V gene is TRBV4-1, the J gene TRBJ1-5; 12 bases line up with TRBD1. The CDR3 has 19 residues. V shed 1 base and J 1 base; nucleotides not matched to a gene: 8. Germline V gene lookup returns CDR1 MGHRA and CDR2 YSYEKL. The CDR3 is CASSQGPGQGAGSNQPQHF. In DNA, the CDR3 is TGCGCCAGCAGCCAAGGTCCGGGACAGGGGGCTGGGAGCAATCAGCCCCAGCATTTT.

As for this clone: This same CDR3 is encoded by further DNA sequences in the sample. The chain recombines TRBV4-1 with TRBJ1-4; no clear D. Germline V gene lookup returns CDR1 MGHRA and CDR2 YSYEKL. V lost 1 base and J 8 bases, leaving 8 bases between the germline ends. This CDR3 has 13 residues. The CDR3 DNA sequence: TGCGCCAGCAGCCAAGCCCTAGGGGAAAAACTGTTTTTT. Its protein is CASSQALGEKLFF.

The chain carries TRBV6-1 and TRBJ1-2; 9 bases line up with TRBD1. CDR1 and CDR2 from the germline V gene are MNHNS and SASEGT. Trimming cost V 4 bases and J 3 bases; bases outside gene matches: 6. The CDR3 length is 15 residues. Written as DNA, the CDR3 is TGTGCCAGCAGTGCGGGACAGGGAAACGACTATGGCTACACCTTC. As protein: CASSAGQGNDYGYTF.

This chain links TRBV25-1 with TRBJ2-3, with 11 bases fitting TRBD2. From germline, CDR1 is MGHDK and CDR2 SYGVNS. The ends lost 6 bases at V and 4 bases at J; junction bases unmatched: 15. There are 18 residues in the CDR3. This CDR3 is CASSKPWALAGGPDTQYF. CDR3 coding DNA: TGTGCCAGCAGCAAACCATGGGCCCTAGCGGGAGGCCCAGATACGCAGTATTTT.

The rearrangement uses TRBV5-8 and TRBJ2-7; D is uncertain. From germline, CDR1 is SGHTS and CDR2 YDEGEE. Between the trimmed V and J ends, which lost 3 bases and 6 bases, there was a span of 25 bases. The CDR3 length is 17 residues. The CDR3 bases are TGTGCCAGCAGCTATACGATGGCTATACCCCCGAGAGGCGAGCAGTACTTC. It codes for CASSYTMAIPPRGEQYF.

The CDR3 region has the DNA TGCAGCGTTGTCTTTGTGGGGGGAGGTGGCTACACCTTC. It yields the protein CSVVFVGGGGYTF. The gene calls are TRBV29-1 and TRBJ1-2, with D perhaps matching TRBD1 (5 bases). This CDR3 spans 13 amino acids. Trimming took 4 bases from V and 7 from J, leaving 16 bases between them. The germline V gene has CDR1 SQVTM and CDR2 ANQGSEA.

CDR3 sequence reads: CASSESGQGNTIYF. CDR3 DNA: TGTGCCAGCAGTGAATCCGGACAAGGAAACACCATATATTTT. The V gene is TRBV25-1, the J gene TRBJ1-3, with D maybe TRBD1 (5 bases). This CDR3 has 14 residues. V shed 1 base and J shed 4 bases, with 8 bases lying between them. From germline, CDR1 is MGHDK and CDR2 SYGVNS.

The genes are TRBV10-3 and TRBJ1-4; D call uncertain. In germline, CDR1 is ENHRY, CDR2 SYGVKD. The CDR3 consists of 13 residues. V lost 3 bases and J lost 8, with 10 bases in between. CDR3 nucleotides: TGTGCCATCAGTGAAGGGATTCGAGAAAAACTGTTTTTT. Translating gives CAISEGIREKLFF.

This rearrangement joins TRBV7-9 to TRBJ2-5; perhaps TRBD1 as D (6 bases). The CDR3 totals 15 residues. Germline assignment: CDR1 SEHNR and CDR2 FQNEAQ (reference sequence). The V gene lost 2 bases and the J gene lost 2 bases, with 12 bases spanning the gap. This CDR3 reads CASSLSDRFQETQYF. CDR3 coding DNA: TGTGCCAGCAGCTTAAGCGACAGGTTTCAAGAGACCCAGTACTTC.

The chain employs TRBV9 and TRBJ2-7; D is perhaps TRBD1 or TRBD2 (5 bases each). The length of the CDR3 is 16 residues. Between the trimmed V and J ends, which lost 3 bases and 0 bases, there was a span of 16 bases. Looked up from germline, CDR1 is SGDLS and CDR2 is YYNGEE. The CDR3 is CASSEGPTGASYEQYF. In DNA form, the CDR3 reads TGTGCCAGCAGCGAGGGACCCACAGGAGCCTCCTACGAGCAGTACTTC. The full variable domain, its missing parts supplied by reference TRBV9 and TRBJ2-7, is DSGVTQTPKHLITATGQRVTLRCSPRSGDLSVYWYQQSLDQGLQFLIQYYNGEERAKGNILERFSAQQFPDLHSELNLSSLELGDSALYFCASSEGPTGASYEQYFGPGTRLTVT.